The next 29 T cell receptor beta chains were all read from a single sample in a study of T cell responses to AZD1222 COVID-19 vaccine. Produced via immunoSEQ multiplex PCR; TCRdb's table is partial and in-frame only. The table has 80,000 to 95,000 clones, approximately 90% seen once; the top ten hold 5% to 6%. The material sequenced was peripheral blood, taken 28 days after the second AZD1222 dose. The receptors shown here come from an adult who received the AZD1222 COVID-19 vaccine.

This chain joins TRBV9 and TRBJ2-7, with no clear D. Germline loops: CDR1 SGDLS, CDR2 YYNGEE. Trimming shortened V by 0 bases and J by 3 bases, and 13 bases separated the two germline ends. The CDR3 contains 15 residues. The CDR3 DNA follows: TGTGCCAGCAGCGTAGGGGCAGACCTGAGCTACGAGCAGTACTTC. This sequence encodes CASSVGADLSYEQYF.

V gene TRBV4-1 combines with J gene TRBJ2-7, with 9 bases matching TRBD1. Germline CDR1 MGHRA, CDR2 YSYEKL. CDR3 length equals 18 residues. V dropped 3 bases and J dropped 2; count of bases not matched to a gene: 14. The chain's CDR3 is CASSQEHLGQGWTYEQYF. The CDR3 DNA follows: TGCGCCAGCAGCCAGGAACATCTCGGACAGGGGTGGACCTACGAGCAGTACTTC.

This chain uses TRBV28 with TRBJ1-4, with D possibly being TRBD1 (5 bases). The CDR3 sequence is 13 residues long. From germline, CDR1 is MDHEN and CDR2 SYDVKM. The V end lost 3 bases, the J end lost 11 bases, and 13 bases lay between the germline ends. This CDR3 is CASSFQSGEKLFF. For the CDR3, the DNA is TGTGCCAGCAGTTTTCAATCGGGGGAGAAACTGTTTTTT.

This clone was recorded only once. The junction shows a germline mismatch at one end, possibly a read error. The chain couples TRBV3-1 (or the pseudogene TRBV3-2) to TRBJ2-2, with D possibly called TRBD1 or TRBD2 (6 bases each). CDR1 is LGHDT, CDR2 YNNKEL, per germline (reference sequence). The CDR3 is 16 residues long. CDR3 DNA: TGTGCCAGCAGCCACAGACAGGTCACGAACACCGGGGGGCTGTTTTTT. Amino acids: CASSHRQVTNTGGLFF.

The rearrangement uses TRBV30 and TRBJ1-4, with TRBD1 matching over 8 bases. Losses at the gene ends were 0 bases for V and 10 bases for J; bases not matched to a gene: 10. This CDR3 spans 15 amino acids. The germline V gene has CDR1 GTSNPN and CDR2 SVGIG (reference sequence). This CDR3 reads CAWSVLRGRYGKLFF. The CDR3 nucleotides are TGTGCCTGGAGTGTACTCAGGGGGCGATACGGAAAACTGTTTTTT.

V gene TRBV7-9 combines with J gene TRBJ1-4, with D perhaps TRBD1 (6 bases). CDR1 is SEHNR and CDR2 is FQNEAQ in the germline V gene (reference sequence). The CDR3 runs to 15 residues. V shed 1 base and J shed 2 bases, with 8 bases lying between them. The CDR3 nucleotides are TGTGCCAGCAGCTTAGAGGGGGGGACTAATGAAAAACTGTTTTTT. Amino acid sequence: CASSLEGGTNEKLFF.

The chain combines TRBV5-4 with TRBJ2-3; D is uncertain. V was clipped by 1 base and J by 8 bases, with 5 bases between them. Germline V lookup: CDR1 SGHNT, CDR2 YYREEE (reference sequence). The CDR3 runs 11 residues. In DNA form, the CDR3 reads TGTGCCAGCAGCTTGTGGGGTACGCAGTATTTT. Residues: CASSLWGTQYF.

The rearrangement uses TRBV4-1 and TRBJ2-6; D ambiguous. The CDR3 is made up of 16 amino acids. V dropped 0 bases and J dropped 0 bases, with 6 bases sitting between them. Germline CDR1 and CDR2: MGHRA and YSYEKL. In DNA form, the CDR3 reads TGCGCCAGCAGCCAAGATCGAGCCTCTGGGGCCAACGTCCTGACTTTC. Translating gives CASSQDRASGANVLTF.

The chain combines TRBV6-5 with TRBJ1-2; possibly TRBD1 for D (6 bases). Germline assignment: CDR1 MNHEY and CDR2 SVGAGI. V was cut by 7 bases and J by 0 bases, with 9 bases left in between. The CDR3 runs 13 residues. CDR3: CASTRGPNYGYTF. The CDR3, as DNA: TGTGCCAGCACCAGGGGCCCTAACTATGGCTACACCTTC.

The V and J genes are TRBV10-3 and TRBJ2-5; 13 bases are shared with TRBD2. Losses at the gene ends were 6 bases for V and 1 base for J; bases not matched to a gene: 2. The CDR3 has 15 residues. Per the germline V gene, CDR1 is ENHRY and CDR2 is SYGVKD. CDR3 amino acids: CAISTSGGAQETQYF. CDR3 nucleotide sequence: TGTGCCATCAGCACTAGCGGGGGGGCCCAAGAGACCCAGTACTTC.

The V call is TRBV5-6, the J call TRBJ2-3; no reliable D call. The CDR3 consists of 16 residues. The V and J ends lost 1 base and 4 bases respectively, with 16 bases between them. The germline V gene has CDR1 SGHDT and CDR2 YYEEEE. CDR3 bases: TGTGCCAGCAGCTTGTCTGGGCAGATCTCGGCAGATACGCAGTATTTT. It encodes CASSLSGQISADTQYF.

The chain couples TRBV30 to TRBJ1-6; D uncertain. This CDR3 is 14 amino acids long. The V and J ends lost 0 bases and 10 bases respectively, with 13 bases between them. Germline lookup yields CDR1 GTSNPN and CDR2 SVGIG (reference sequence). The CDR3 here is CAWSVSGRGSPLHF. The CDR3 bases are TGTGCCTGGAGTGTGAGCGGTCGTGGGTCACCCCTCCACTTT.

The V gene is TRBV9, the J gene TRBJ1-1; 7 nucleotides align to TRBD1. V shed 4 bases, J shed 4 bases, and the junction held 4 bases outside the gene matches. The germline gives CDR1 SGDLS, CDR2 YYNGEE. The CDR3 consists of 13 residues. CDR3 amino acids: CASSLSGGTEAFF. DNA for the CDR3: TGTGCCAGCAGCCTATCAGGGGGCACTGAAGCTTTCTTT.

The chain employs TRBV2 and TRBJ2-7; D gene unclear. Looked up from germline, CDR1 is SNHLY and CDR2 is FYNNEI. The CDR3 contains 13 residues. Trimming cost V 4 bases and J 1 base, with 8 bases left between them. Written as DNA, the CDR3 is TGTGCCAGCAGTGTCAGGCTGTCCTACGAGCAGTACTTC. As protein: CASSVRLSYEQYF.

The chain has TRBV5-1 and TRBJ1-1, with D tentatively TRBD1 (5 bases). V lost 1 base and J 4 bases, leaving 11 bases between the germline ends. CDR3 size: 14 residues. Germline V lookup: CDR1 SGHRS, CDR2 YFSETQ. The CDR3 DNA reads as TGCGCCAGCAGCTTGTCCGGGGGGATCACTGAAGCTTTCTTT. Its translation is CASSLSGGITEAFF.

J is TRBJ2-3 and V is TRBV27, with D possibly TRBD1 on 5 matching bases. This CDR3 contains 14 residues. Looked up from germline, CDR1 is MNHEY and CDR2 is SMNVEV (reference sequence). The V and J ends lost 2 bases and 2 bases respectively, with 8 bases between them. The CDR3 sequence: CASSLRGFTDTQYF. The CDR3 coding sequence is TGTGCCAGCAGTTTAAGGGGTTTCACAGATACGCAGTATTTT.

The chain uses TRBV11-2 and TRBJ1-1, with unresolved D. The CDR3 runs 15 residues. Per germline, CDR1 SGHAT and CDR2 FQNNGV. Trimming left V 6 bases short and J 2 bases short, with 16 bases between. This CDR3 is CASRSERWGNTEAFF. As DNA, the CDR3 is TGTGCCAGCAGATCAGAGAGATGGGGAAACACTGAAGCTTTCTTT. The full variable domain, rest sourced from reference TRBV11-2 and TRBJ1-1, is EAGVAQSPRYKIIEKRQSVAFWCNPISGHATLYWYQQILGQGPKLLIQFQNNGVVDDSQLPKDRFSAERLKGVDSTLKIQPAKLEDSAVYLCASRSERWGNTEAFFGQGTRLTVV.

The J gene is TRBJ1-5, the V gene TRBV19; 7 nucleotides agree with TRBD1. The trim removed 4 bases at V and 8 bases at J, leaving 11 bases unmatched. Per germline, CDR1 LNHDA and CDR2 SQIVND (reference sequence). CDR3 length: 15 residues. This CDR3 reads CASSNRDRGGKPQHF. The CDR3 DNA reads TGTGCCAGTAGTAACAGGGACAGAGGGGGGAAGCCCCAGCATTTT. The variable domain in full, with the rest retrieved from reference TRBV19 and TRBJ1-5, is DGGITQSPKYLFRKEGQNVTLSCEQNLNHDAMYWYRQDPGQGLRLIYYSQIVNDFQKGDIAEGYSVSREKKESFPLTVTSAQKNPTAFYLCASSNRDRGGKPQHFGDGTRLSIL.

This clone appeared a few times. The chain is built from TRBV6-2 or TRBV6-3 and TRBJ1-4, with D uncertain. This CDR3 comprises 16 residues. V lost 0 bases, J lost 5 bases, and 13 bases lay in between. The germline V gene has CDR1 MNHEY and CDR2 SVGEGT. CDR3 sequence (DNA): TGTGCCAGCAGTTACTCGGAACACGACGGGAATGAAAAACTGTTTTTT. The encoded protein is CASSYSEHDGNEKLFF.

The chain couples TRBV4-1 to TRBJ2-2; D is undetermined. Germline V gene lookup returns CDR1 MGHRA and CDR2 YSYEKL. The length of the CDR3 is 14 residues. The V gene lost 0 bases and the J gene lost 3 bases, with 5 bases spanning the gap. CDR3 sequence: CASSQDLHTGELFF. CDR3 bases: TGCGCCAGCAGCCAAGATTTACACACCGGGGAGCTGTTTTTT.

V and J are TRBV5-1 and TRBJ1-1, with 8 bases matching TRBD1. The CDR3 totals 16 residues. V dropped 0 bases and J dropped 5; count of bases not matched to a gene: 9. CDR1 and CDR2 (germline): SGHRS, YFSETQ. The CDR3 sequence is CASSLGDTGGRTEAFF. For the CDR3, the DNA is TGCGCCAGCAGCTTGGGTGATACAGGGGGGAGGACTGAAGCTTTCTTT.

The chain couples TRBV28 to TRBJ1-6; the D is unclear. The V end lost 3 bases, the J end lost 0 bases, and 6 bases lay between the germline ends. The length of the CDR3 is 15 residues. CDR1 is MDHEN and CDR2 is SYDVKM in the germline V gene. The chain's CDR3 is CASSLLSSYNSPLHF. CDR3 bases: TGTGCCAGCAGTTTGTTAAGCTCCTATAATTCACCCCTCCACTTT.

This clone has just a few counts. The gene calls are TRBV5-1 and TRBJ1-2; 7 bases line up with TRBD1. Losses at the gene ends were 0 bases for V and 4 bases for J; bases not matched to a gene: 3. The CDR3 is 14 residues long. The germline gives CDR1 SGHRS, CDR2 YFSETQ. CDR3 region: CASSLEGAVYGYTF. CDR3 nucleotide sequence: TGCGCCAGCAGCTTGGAGGGGGCGGTCTATGGCTACACCTTC. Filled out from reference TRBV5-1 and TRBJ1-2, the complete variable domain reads KAGVTQTPRYLIKTRGQQVTLSCSPISGHRSVSWYQQTPGQGLQFLFEYFSETQRNKGNFPGRFSGRQFSNSRSEMNVSTLELGDSALYLCASSLEGAVYGYTFGSGTRLTVV.

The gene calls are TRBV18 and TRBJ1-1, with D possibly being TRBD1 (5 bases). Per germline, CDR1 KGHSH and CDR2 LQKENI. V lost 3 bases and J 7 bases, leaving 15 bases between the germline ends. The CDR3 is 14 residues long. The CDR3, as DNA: TGTGCCAGCTCACCGGTTGGGGGAGCAGATGAAGCTTTCTTT. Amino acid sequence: CASSPVGGADEAFF.

The CDR3 DNA follows: TGTGCCAGTAGAAGGACTAGCGGGGCGTGGAACGAGCAGTACTTC. Its protein is CASRRTSGAWNEQYF. The J gene is TRBJ2-7, the V gene TRBV19, with 12 bases identical to TRBD2. Germline assignment: CDR1 LNHDA and CDR2 SQIVND (reference sequence). Unmatched junction bases numbered 8, after V lost 6 bases and J lost 5 bases. The CDR3 has 15 residues.

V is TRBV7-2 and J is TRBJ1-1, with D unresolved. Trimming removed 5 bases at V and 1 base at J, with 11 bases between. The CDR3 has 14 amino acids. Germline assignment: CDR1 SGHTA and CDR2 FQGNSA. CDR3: CASSRHRENTEAFF. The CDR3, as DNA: TGTGCCAGCAGCCGCCACAGAGAGAACACTGAAGCTTTCTTT.

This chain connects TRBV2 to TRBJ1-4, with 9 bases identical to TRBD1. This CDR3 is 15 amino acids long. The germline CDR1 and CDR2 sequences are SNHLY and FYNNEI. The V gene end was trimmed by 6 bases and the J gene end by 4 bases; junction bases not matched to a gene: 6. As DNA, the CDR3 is TGTGCCAGCAGCGAACCGGGACAGGGTAATGAAAAACTGTTTTTT. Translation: CASSEPGQGNEKLFF.

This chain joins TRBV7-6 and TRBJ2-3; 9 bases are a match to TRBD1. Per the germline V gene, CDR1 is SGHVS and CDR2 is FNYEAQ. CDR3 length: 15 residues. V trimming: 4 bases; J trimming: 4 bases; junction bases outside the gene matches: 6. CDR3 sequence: CASSWGQGDSDTQYF. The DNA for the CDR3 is TGTGCCAGCAGCTGGGGACAGGGTGATTCAGATACGCAGTATTTT.

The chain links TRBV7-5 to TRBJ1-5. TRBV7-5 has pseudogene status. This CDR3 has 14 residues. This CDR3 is CAREEAYSNQPQHF. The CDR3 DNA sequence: TGTGCCAGAGAGGAAGCATATAGCAATCAGCCCCAGCATTTT.